A selection of T cell receptor beta chains follows, all from one sample in a study of vaccination and CD4 T cells after COVID-19. TCRdb independently ran MiXCR on the PCR reads; one entry per CDR3 protein. The table lists fewer than 5,500 distinct CDR3 sequences, nearly 35% of them singletons, with 20% to 25% in the top ten. What these receptors recognize is not known. Specimen: CD4+ T cells from blood, cultured in vitro. The receptors originated from a human donor in good health. The CDR3 runs from the conserved cysteine through the conserved F or W. A D gene is named only where the DNA matches it firmly. Size is stated for part of the rows, as once, few or many counts, or as a class when the clone is expanded.

v_gene	j_gene	abundance	d_gene	CDR3nt	CDR3aa
TRBV12-3/TRBV12-4	TRBJ1-5	.	.	TGTGCCAGCAGTCGGGGAACCGGTCAGCCCCAGCATTTT	CASSRGTGQPQHF
TRBV7-2	TRBJ1-5	.	.	TGTGCCAGCAGCCTGGACGCAGGAGGAGGTCAGCCCCAGCATTTT	CASSLDAGGGQPQHF
TRBV7-9	TRBJ1-2	.	.	TGTGCCAGCACCCTTACCGCCGGGACGGGTATAGGCTACACCTTC	CASTLTAGTGIGYTF
TRBV7-9	TRBJ1-2	.	.	TGTGCCAGCAGCTCCTCAGGGAGCCGCCCCTATGGCTACACCTTC	CASSSSGSRPYGYTF
TRBV7-2	TRBJ1-2	.	.	TGTGCCAGCAGCTTAGTTCGCTTAGCTAACTATGGCTACACCTTC	CASSLVRLANYGYTF
TRBV5-1	TRBJ1-1	.	TRBD1	TGCGCCAGCAGCTTACAGGGGGCGAACACTGAAGCTTTCTTT	CASSLQGANTEAFF
TRBV21-1	TRBJ2-7	.	.	TGTGCCAGCAGCTTCAGACAGGTCTACGAGCAGTACTTC	CASSFRQVYEQYF
TRBV7-8	TRBJ1-2	few	.	TGTGCCAGCAGCTTAGCGACCCGAGGACCAGGTGGGACTGGCTACACCTTC	CASSLATRGPGGTGYTF
TRBV12-3/TRBV12-4	TRBJ1-6	few	.	TGTGCCAGCACCTGGGACGGATTTAATTCACCCCTCCACTTT	CASTWDGFNSPLHF
TRBV6-4	TRBJ1-5	few	.	TGTGCCAGCATTGGACAGATAAGGCGTCAGCCCCAGCATTTT	CASIGQIRRQPQHF
TRBV19	TRBJ1-6	few	.	TGTGCCAGTAGTATGGGGGGGACGCCGAATTCACCCCTCCACTTT	CASSMGGTPNSPLHF
TRBV19	TRBJ1-5	few	.	TGTGCCAGTAGTATTTGGGGGTACGGACTTAATCAGCCCCAGCATTTT	CASSIWGYGLNQPQHF
TRBV18	TRBJ1-1	few	.	TGTGCCAGCTCACCTTCCCAGGGGAGTTGGACTGAAGCTTTCTTT	CASSPSQGSWTEAFF
TRBV24-1	TRBJ2-6	.	.	TGTGCCACCAGTGATTCCGGGAGGGCCAACGTCCTGACTTTC	CATSDSGRANVLTF
TRBV6-5	TRBJ2-7	.	TRBD1	TGTGCCAGCAGTTTCGGGACAGGGGCTCGCGAGCAGTACTTC	CASSFGTGAREQYF